This record concerns one T cell receptor (beta chain) sequence. Its antigen is not known. TCRdb reprocessed the reads via MiXCR and lists one record per CDR3 protein. The sample lists approximately 300,000 distinct CDR3 sequences, around 25% seen once, with about an eighth in the top ten. V dropped 8 bases and J dropped 6; count of bases not matched to a gene: 13. The CDR3 covers 15 residues. This sample is part of a study of T cell repertoires in cytomegalovirus infection. Study-level points and caveats: Cumulative frequency (of public TCR beta family members) identified carriers of CMV plus the relevant HLA.

The TCR originated in a human donor in good health (CMV status not recorded). Some clones in this sample may be carry-over from other donors' samples. This sample comprised cultured PBMCs, obtained from culture after CMV antigen stimulation. V and J are TRBV12-3 or TRBV12-4 and TRBJ2-1, with 7 bases aligning to TRBD2. CDR3 nucleotide sequence: TGTGCCAGCGGTCTACGGGAGGCACCCTCCAATGAGCAGTTCTTC. Translating it yields CASGLREAPSNEQFF.